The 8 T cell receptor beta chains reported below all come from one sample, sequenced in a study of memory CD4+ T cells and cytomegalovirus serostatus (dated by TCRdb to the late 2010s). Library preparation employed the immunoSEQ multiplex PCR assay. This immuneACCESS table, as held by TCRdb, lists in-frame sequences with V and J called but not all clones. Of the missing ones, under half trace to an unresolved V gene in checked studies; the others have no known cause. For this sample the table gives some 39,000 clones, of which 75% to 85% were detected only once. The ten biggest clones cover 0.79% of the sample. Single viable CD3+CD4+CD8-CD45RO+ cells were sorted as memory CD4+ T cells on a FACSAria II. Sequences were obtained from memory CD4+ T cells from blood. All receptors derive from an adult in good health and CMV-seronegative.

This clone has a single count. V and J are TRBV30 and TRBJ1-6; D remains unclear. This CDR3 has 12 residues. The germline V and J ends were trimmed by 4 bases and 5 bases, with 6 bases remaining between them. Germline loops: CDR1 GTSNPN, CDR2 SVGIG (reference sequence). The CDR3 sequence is CAWNSNNSPLHF. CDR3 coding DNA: TGTGCCTGGAATAGTAATAATTCACCCCTCCACTTT.

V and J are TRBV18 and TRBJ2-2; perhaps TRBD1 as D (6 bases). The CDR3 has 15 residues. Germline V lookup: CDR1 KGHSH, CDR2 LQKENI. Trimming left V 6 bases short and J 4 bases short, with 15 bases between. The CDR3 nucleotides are TGTGCCAGCTCGTTAGTACAGGGCGTCACCGGGGAGCTGTTTTTT. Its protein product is CASSLVQGVTGELFF. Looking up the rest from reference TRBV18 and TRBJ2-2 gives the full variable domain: NAGVMQNPRHLVRRRGQEARLRCSPMKGHSHVYWYRQLPEEGLKFMVYLQKENIIDESGMPKERFSAEFPKEGPSILRIQQVVRGDSAAYFCASSLVQGVTGELFFGEGSRLTVL.

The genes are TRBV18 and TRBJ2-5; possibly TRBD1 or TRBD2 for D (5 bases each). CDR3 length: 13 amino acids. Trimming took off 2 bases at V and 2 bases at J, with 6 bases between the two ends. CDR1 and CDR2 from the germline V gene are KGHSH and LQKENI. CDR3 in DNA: TGTGCCAGCTCACCAGAGGGGCAAGAGACCCAGTACTTC. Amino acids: CASSPEGQETQYF.

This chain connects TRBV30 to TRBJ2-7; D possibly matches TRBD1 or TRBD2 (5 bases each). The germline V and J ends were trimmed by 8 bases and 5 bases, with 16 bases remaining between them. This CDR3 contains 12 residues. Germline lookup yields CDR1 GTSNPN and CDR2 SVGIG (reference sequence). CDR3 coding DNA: TGTGCCGGGGGTCGGGTTCGCGACGAGCAGTACTTC. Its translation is CAGGRVRDEQYF.

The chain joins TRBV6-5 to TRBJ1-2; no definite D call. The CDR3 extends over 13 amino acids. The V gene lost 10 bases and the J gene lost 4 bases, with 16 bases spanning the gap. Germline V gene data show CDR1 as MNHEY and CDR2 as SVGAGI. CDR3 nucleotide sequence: TGTGCCACCCAGTATGAAGGAACCTATGGCTACACCTTC. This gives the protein CATQYEGTYGYTF.

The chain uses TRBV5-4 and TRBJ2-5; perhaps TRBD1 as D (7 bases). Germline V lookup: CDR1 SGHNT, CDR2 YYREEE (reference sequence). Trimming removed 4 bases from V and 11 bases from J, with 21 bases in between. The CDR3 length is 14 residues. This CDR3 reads CASSAGGMIREQYF. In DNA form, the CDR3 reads TGTGCCAGCAGCGCAGGGGGGATGATTCGGGAGCAGTACTTC.

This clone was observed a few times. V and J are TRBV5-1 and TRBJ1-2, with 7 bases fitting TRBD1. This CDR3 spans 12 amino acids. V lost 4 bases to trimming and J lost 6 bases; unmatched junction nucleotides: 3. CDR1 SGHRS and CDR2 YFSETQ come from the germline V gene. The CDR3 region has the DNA TGCGCCAGCAGCGGGACAGCTCATGGCTACACCTTC. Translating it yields CASSGTAHGYTF.

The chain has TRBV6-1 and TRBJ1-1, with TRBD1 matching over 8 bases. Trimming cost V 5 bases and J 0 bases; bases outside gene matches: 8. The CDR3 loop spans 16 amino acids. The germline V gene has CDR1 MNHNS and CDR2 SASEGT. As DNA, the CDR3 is TGTGCCAGCAGTAAAGACAGGGGTTTGATGAACACTGAAGCTTTCTTT. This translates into CASSKDRGLMNTEAFF.